This record covers a single T cell receptor beta chain. Its antigen is still unknown. No base-level quality is on record; no much larger clone is a single base apart. The V end loses 6 bases and the J end loses 1 base, and a stretch of 9 bases separates them. The cysteine opens and the phenylalanine closes a CDR3 of 14 amino acids. Here the CDR3 DNA is all that survives: 42 bases in frame from base 1. Based on the germline V gene, the CDR1 and CDR2 sequences are SNHLY and FYNNEI. These data come from a study of Ad26.COV2.S vaccination and SARS-CoV-2 variants (dated by TCRdb to the early 2020s). Study-wide context: Vaccine-arm donors came from COV1001, a multicentre, randomized, double-blind, placebo-controlled phase I-IIa trial of Ad26.COV2.S in healthy adults. Ad26.COV2.S was given intramuscularly at 5x10^10 or 1x10^11 viral particles, as a single shot or as two shots 56 days apart. TCRbeta repertoire sequencing served as the tool for gauging how specific and how broad the SARS-CoV-2-reactive T cell receptors were following Ad26.COV2.S vaccination. A total of approximately 30 samples were included in the TCR-sequenced set, comprising roughly 20 Ad26.COV2.S vaccine recipients, 5 placebo recipients and 8 SARS-CoV-2 convalescent individuals. Trial participants were randomized into five groups of five: low-dose or high-dose Ad26.COV2.S given once or twice, or placebo on both occasions. Investigators remained blinded to trial group allocation during experiments and outcome assessment.

This specimen's treatment or condition label, per the study, means: some 20 received Ad26.COV2.S at low or high dose, single or two shots; 5 received placebo; per-sample allocation not given. Repertoires of vaccine and placebo recipients were sequenced from samples taken on day 63 after the first injection. Between 29 July and 7 August 2020, Cohort 1b enrolled around 25 adults aged 18-55 years at one site in Boston, USA. As a vaccine, Ad26.COV2.S was a replication-incompetent adenovirus type 26 vector that expressed a prefusion-stabilized SARS-CoV-2 spike protein derived from the original Wuhan strain. The immunoSEQ Assay was used to sequence TCRbeta CDR3 regions. After extraction, genomic DNA underwent amplification by bias-controlled multiplex PCR, followed by high-throughput sequencing. Under the source paper's analysis protocol: Collapsing and filtering of sequences were performed to quantify the absolute abundance of each unique TCRbeta CDR3 region. T cell fraction was estimated by normalizing TCRbeta template counts to usable DNA, with usable DNA measured through amplification of reference genes found in all nucleated cells. Repertoire TCRs were annotated as SARS-CoV-2-specific by exact matching of V gene, CDR3 amino acid sequence and J gene to a known reactive TCR set. MIRA supplied the reference SARS-CoV-2 TCR set, which was filtered for enrichment in COVID-19-positive ImmuneCODE repertoires so that public or cross-reactive TCRs were removed. Using the MIRA antigens, annotated TCRs were further analysed by specific ORF or by position within an ORF. Breadth was defined as the number of annotated unique rearrangements divided by the total number of unique productive rearrangements, and depth was defined as the summed frequency of the annotated unique rearrangements. TCR breadth was compared between groups using two-sided Wilcoxon rank-sum tests. The clones in this table, taken by TCRdb from immuneACCESS, are in-frame only. Not every clone is retained; where verified, under half of the shortfall comes from an unresolved V gene, and the cause of the rest is unknown. The V and J calls and the clone size are those of that table, but D and trimming were determined from the DNA. The table for this sample lists fewer than 400,000 clones; approximately 90% of them were counted only once. The leading ten clones occupy roughly 3% of the sample.

Broader findings and caveats from the paper: After vaccination, spike-specific CD8+ and CD4+ T cell responses were reported to show substantial breadth. It was noted by the authors that total T cell responses may have been underestimated by the TCR breadth and depth analyses. Vaccine and placebo recipients had similar non-spike TCR breadth, a finding consistent with the vaccine containing only spike. Spike-specific TCR breadth was higher in Ad26.COV2.S recipients than in placebo recipients (P = 0.0014). The study was not powered to compare responses between vaccine doses or regimens.

Sequencing was performed on peripheral blood, taken in a trial of Ad26.COV2.S vaccine versus placebo. The V and J genes are TRBV2 and TRBJ2-2; no D gene can be assigned with confidence. The sequence was obtained from a person between 18 and 65 years old who received the Ad26.COV2.S COVID-19 vaccine or a placebo. This receptor has the CDR3 CASRPTVNTGELFF. DNA sequence: TGTGCCAGCAGGCCAACAGTGAACACCGGGGAGCTGTTTTTT. Reference TRBV2 and TRBJ2-2 genes cover what lies past the CDR3, so the full variable domain is EPEVTQTPSHQVTQMGQEVILRCVPISNHLYFYWYRQILGQKVEFLVSFYNNEISEKSEIFDDQFSVERPDGSNFTLKIRSTKLEDSAMYFCASRPTVNTGELFFGEGSRLTVL.